This TCR beta chain was recovered during a study of T cell responses to AZD1222 COVID-19 vaccine. Of note for this clone: Its target is not known.

V was cut by 3 bases and J by 5 bases, with 13 bases left in between. Germline V lookup: CDR1 GTSNPN, CDR2 SVGIG (reference sequence). CDR3 length: 13 residues. Assay: immunoSEQ multiplex PCR; the TCRdb copy retains only in-frame clones and omits some. The sample has some 150,000 clones; the top ten hold 2% to 2.5%. Whole-study findings and limits: Elevations in Spike-specific TCR breadth and depth followed administration of two AZD1222 doses. Clonal diversity may have been underestimated in mostly white British donors. Spike regions recognized by vaccine-associated CD4 TCRs spanned the protein, led by 160-218 and 743-854. Repertoire samples came only from after the peak T cell response.

The TCR was taken from an adult in good health. Sequencing used peripheral blood. J is TRBJ1-2 and V is TRBV30; D ambiguous. The CDR3 nucleotides read TGTGCCTGGAGCCCCCAGATAAAGTATGGCTACACCTTC. This encodes CAWSPQIKYGYTF.